Reported below is one T cell receptor (beta chain). Its target is unknown. Sorted-subset replicate PCRs used 200 ng of genomic DNA. This amount corresponded to some 30,000 T cell genomes. Libraries were prepared by immunoSEQ multiplex PCR; TCRdb keeps only in-frame clonotypes and omits some of them. The sample records about 2 million clones, about 95% being singletons. In the naive CD8 group, cells lacked CD45RO and were positively selected for CCR7, so terminally differentiated effector memory CD45RA+ cells were left out. Donors comprised healthy HIV-negative adults lacking recent acute infections or vaccinations. The data were obtained in a study of shared clonotypes between healthy human individuals. Study results and limitations: When compared with the clonotypes that were shared by all four sorted-subset donors, the non-shared clonotypes turned out to have lower generation probabilities.

Germline assignment: CDR1 MNHEY and CDR2 SMNVEV (reference sequence). The CDR3 length is 19 residues. Trimming removed 3 bases from V and 3 bases from J, with 24 bases in between. The source of this sequence is a young man in good health. V gene TRBV27 combines with J gene TRBJ2-1, with D unresolved. Sequenced: naive CD8+ T cells sorted from blood. Here the CDR3 DNA reads TGTGCCAGCAGTTTCCAAATTCCAACCATGGCGGATCACTACAATGAGCAGTTCTTC. Its translation is CASSFQIPTMADHYNEQFF.